This T cell receptor (beta chain) was recorded in a study of molecular identifiers for immune sequencing clone quantification. Previously described methods with listed TCR primers produced the bulk TCR libraries. One entry per CDR3 protein, called by TCRdb with MiXCR from the PCR reads. The sample shows about 640,000 distinct CDR3 sequences, 15% to 20% of them seen only once. V was trimmed by 2 bases and J by 5 bases, leaving 15 bases between them. CDR3 length: 16 amino acids. The germline V gene has CDR1 MNHEY and CDR2 SMNVEV (reference sequence). Overall study results and limits: Underestimation of highly expanded clone sizes could arise where identical TCR molecules share a barcode.

With regard to this clonotype: Its antigen remains unidentified.

Sequencing libraries of naive CD8 cells derived from around 20,000 to 1,000,000 sorted cells with 10%, 30% or 50% RNA. Sorting was used to obtain naive CD8 T cells (CD8+CD4-CCR7+CD45RA+). Material: naive CD8+ T cells from blood, with Jurkat cell RNA spiked in. This sample's subset: FACS-sorted CD8+CD4-CCR7+CD45RA+ naive T cells. The receptor's source is a human donor in good health. Some libraries in this study had Jurkat cell RNA spiked in. This chain joins TRBV27 and TRBJ1-4; D possibly corresponds to TRBD1 (6 bases). CDR3 amino acids: CASSLAHRTDNEKLFF. CDR3 DNA: TGTGCCAGCAGTTTAGCCCACAGGACAGACAATGAAAAACTGTTTTTT.